Shown below are 17 T cell receptor beta chains from a single sample sequenced in a study of graft-versus-host responses after intestinal transplantation. Produced via immunoSEQ multiplex PCR; TCRdb's table is partial and in-frame only. The sample lists tens of thousands of clones; more than 90% were seen once. No antigens are known for them. The sequences come from unstimulated CD4+ T cells sorted from spleen or lymph node cells, collected before intestinal transplant. These receptor sequences come from a human donor who received an intestinal transplant.

The V and J genes are TRBV2 and TRBJ2-5, with unresolved D. This CDR3 region has 11 residues. The V and J ends lost 7 bases and 5 bases respectively, with 8 bases between them. Germline V gives CDR1 SNHLY, CDR2 FYNNEI. CDR3 bases: TGTGCCAGCACTCTGGGGGAGACCCAGTACTTC. This encodes CASTLGETQYF.

With respect to this clone: Other DNA sequences in the same sample also yield this CDR3. The chain couples TRBV5-4 to TRBJ2-7; 8 bases align to TRBD2. The germline gives CDR1 SGHNT, CDR2 YYREEE (reference sequence). This CDR3 comprises 15 residues. J gave up 2 bases and V 0 bases, and 4 bases lay outside the gene matches. The CDR3 region is CASSLGLAGPYEQYF. In nucleotides, the CDR3 is TGTGCCAGCAGCTTGGGGCTAGCGGGCCCCTACGAGCAGTACTTC.

The chain recombines TRBV10-2 with TRBJ2-1; D might be TRBD2 (6 bases). Trimming removed 7 bases at V and 5 bases at J, with 18 bases between. The V gene's germline CDR1 is WSHSY and CDR2 SAAADI. There are 15 residues in the CDR3. Written as DNA, the CDR3 is TGCGCCAGCAAGGTCCTCGGACTACCAGACAATGAGCAGTTCTTC. Translating it yields CASKVLGLPDNEQFF.

The chain combines TRBV29-1 with TRBJ1-5; TRBD1 matches at 7 bases. The CDR3 sequence is 12 residues long. Unmatched junction bases numbered 4, after V lost 6 bases and J lost 5 bases. The germline V gene encodes CDR1 SQVTM and CDR2 ANQGSEA. CDR3 loop: CSVRQGDQPQHF. The DNA for the CDR3 is TGCAGCGTAAGACAGGGAGATCAGCCCCAGCATTTT. Full variable domain (missing parts from reference TRBV29-1 and TRBJ1-5): SAVISQKPSRDICQRGTSLTIQCQVDSQVTMMFWYRQQPGQSLTLIATANQGSEATYESGFVIDKFPISRPNLTFSTLTVSNMSPEDSSIYLCSVRQGDQPQHFGDGTRLSIL.

J is TRBJ1-3 and V is TRBV12-5, with D perhaps TRBD1 (5 bases). Germline assignment: CDR1 LGHNT and CDR2 FRNRAP. The germline V and J ends were trimmed by 5 bases and 2 bases, with 7 bases remaining between them. The CDR3 is 13 residues long. The CDR3 region is CASGTGAGNTIYF. CDR3 nucleotide sequence: TGTGCTAGTGGTACGGGGGCTGGAAACACCATATATTTT. Drawing the rest from reference TRBV12-5 and TRBJ1-3, the complete variable domain is DARVTQTPRHKVTEMGQEVTMRCQPILGHNTVFWYRQTMMQGLELLAYFRNRAPLDDSGMPKDRFSAEMPDATLATLKIQPSEPRDSAVYFCASGTGAGNTIYFGEGSWLTVV.

The rearrangement joins TRBV11-2 to TRBJ1-4, with TRBD1 identical over 7 bases. From germline, CDR1 is SGHAT and CDR2 FQNNGV. The CDR3 has 15 amino acids. Germline trimming cut 5 bases from V and 2 bases from J; bases unmatched to any gene: 5. CDR3 region: CASSRFRGTNEKLFF. DNA of the CDR3: TGTGCCAGCAGCCGCTTCAGGGGGACTAATGAAAAACTGTTTTTT.

This sequence joins TRBV4-1 and TRBJ2-7; a possible D gene is TRBD2 (5 bases). The ends were cut back, 0 bases at V and 3 bases at J, with 12 bases in the middle. Germline CDR1 is MGHRA and CDR2 is YSYEKL. The CDR3 runs 15 residues. CDR3 amino acids: CASSQEWAGHYEQYF. The DNA for the CDR3 is TGCGCCAGCAGCCAAGAGTGGGCGGGTCACTACGAGCAGTACTTC.

The CDR3 region has the DNA TGTGCCAGCGCCCTCAGGTGGGGTAACGAGCAGTACTTC. It codes for CASALRWGNEQYF. This chain joins TRBV27 and TRBJ2-7; no clear D. The CDR3 length is 13 residues. Trimming stripped 8 bases from V and 5 bases from J, with 16 bases between. Germline-derived CDR1 and CDR2 are MNHEY and SMNVEV (reference sequence).

Comments on this clone: This sample also contains other DNA sequences that code for the same CDR3. This chain connects TRBV2 to TRBJ1-4; TRBD1 is a possible D gene (6 bases). CDR1 is SNHLY and CDR2 is FYNNEI in the germline V gene. V lost 0 bases and J 5 bases, leaving 19 bases between the germline ends. This CDR3 spans 18 amino acids. CDR3 loop: CASSEALRRGMGNEKLFF. The CDR3 DNA is TGTGCCAGCAGTGAAGCGCTTCGGAGGGGGATGGGGAATGAAAAACTGTTTTTT.

This chain connects TRBV5-6 to TRBJ2-1; no clear D. Germline-derived CDR1 and CDR2 are SGHDT and YYEEEE. The CDR3 consists of 12 residues. V lost 1 base to trimming and J lost 10 bases, with 9 bases between them. This CDR3 is CASSLYVGEQFF. For the CDR3, the DNA is TGTGCCAGCAGCTTGTATGTCGGCGAGCAGTTCTTC.

V and J are TRBV5-4 and TRBJ1-1; D gene unclear. Germline V lookup: CDR1 SGHNT, CDR2 YYREEE (reference sequence). Between the trimmed V and J ends, which lost 1 base and 1 base, there was a span of 5 bases. The CDR3 is made up of 13 amino acids. For the CDR3, the DNA is TGTGCCAGCAGCTTGTCAGCGAACACTGAAGCTTTCTTT. It yields the protein CASSLSANTEAFF.

The CDR3 region is CASSVRGLQGVNEKLFF. Here the CDR3 DNA reads TGCGCCAGCAGCGTTCGAGGATTACAGGGGGTTAATGAAAAACTGTTTTTT. This chain connects TRBV5-1 to TRBJ1-4; 8 nucleotides agree with TRBD1. V shed 4 bases, J shed 4 bases, and the junction held 12 bases outside the gene matches. The CDR3 is 17 residues long. The V gene's germline CDR1 is SGHRS and CDR2 YFSETQ.

This rearrangement joins TRBV30 to TRBJ2-7; D is possibly TRBD1 (6 bases). The CDR3 is made up of 16 amino acids. CDR1 and CDR2 from the germline V gene are GTSNPN and SVGIG (reference sequence). V lost 5 bases and J lost 2, with 22 bases in between. The CDR3 loop is CAWGVTWGRPPYEQYF. CDR3 in DNA: TGTGCCTGGGGAGTTACTTGGGGGCGGCCCCCCTACGAGCAGTACTTC.

The sample holds one count of this clone. This rearrangement joins TRBV28 to TRBJ2-1, with TRBD2 matching 9 bases. The germline V gene has CDR1 MDHEN and CDR2 SYDVKM. This CDR3 region has 15 residues. The J segment lost 4 bases and the V segment lost 5 bases, leaving 6 bases of the junction unmatched. CDR3 sequence (DNA): TGTGCCAGCAGTGTAACTAGCGGGTATTACAATGAGCAGTTCTTC. Translating it yields CASSVTSGYYNEQFF.

This chain joins TRBV6-1 and TRBJ1-1; possible D gene TRBD1, 5 bases. The CDR3 runs 15 residues. CDR1 is MNHNS, CDR2 SASEGT, per germline. The V end was cut by 2 bases, the J end by 1 base, with 11 bases between. The DNA for the CDR3 is TGTGCCAGCAGTGAATTCGGGGGAGGGAACACTGAAGCTTTCTTT. Translated, it gives CASSEFGGGNTEAFF.

This sequence joins TRBV5-1 and TRBJ2-7; 11 bases align to TRBD2. Germline V gene sequence: CDR1 SGHRS, CDR2 YFSETQ. V shed 4 bases and J 3 bases; nucleotides not matched to a gene: 12. The CDR3 is 17 residues long. The CDR3 reads CASSVLTGTSGLYEQYF. CDR3 nucleotide sequence: TGCGCCAGCAGCGTACTTACCGGGACTAGCGGCCTCTACGAGCAGTACTTC.

V and J are TRBV7-8 and TRBJ1-2; D may be TRBD1 (6 bases). Germline CDR1 SGHVS, CDR2 FQNEAQ. V was shortened by 0 bases and J by 5 bases, with 10 bases between the two germline ends. The CDR3 length is 14 residues. CDR3 in DNA: TGTGCCAGCAGCTTAGCGCAGCAGGGGTATGGCTACACCTTC. Protein: CASSLAQQGYGYTF.